These 13 T cell receptor beta chains were sequenced from one sample in a study of follicular helper T cells after annual influenza vaccination. The assay was immunoSEQ multiplex PCR, and TCRdb's table has in-frame clones only and misses some. Of thousands of clones in the sample, roughly 80% were seen once. Time point indicated: 2014-2015 season, pre-vaccination. Sample: CXCR5+ CD38- circulating T follicular helper cells from blood, taken on the day of influenza vaccination. Subset: circulating Tfh, non-naive CD4+CXCR5+PD-1+ (ICOS+CD38+ or ICOS-CD38-). The receptor set was obtained from an adult who received the influenza vaccine.

Of note for this clone: A junction end diverges from the germline sequence, so it may reflect a read error. The V gene is TRBV11-2, the J gene TRBJ2-5; TRBD1 might be the D (5 bases). The CDR3 spans 9 residues. Germline assignment: CDR1 SGHAT and CDR2 FQNNGV. CDR3 in amino acids: CASSHEGDF. CDR3 sequence (DNA): TGTGCCAGCAGCCACGAAGGGGACTTC.

V and J are TRBV6-6 and TRBJ2-1; possible D gene TRBD2, 6 bases. Looked up from germline, CDR1 is MNHNY and CDR2 is SVGAGI (reference sequence). This CDR3 spans 14 amino acids. The V end was cut by 6 bases, the J end by 6 bases, with 15 bases between. The CDR3 region is CASRRAETSNEQFF. The CDR3 DNA is TGTGCCAGCAGACGGGCCGAGACTAGCAATGAGCAGTTCTTC.

The chain joins TRBV11-2 to TRBJ2-1, with 11 positions matching TRBD2. V gave up 4 bases and J gave up 9 bases; unmatched junction bases: 11. In germline, CDR1 is SGHAT, CDR2 FQNNGV. The CDR3 has 16 amino acids. CDR3 DNA sequence: TGTGCCAGCAGCTCGGTCTCGACTAGCGGGAATCTTGAGCAGTTCTTC. The encoded protein is CASSSVSTSGNLEQFF. The variable domain in full, completed from reference TRBV11-2 and TRBJ2-1, reads EAGVAQSPRYKIIEKRQSVAFWCNPISGHATLYWYQQILGQGPKLLIQFQNNGVVDDSQLPKDRFSAERLKGVDSTLKIQPAKLEDSAVYLCASSSVSTSGNLEQFFGPGTRLTVL.

V usage is TRBV15 and J usage is TRBJ1-3, with a weak D call TRBD1 (6 bases). Trimming took 5 bases from V and 0 from J, leaving 8 bases between them. Per the germline V gene, CDR1 is LNHNV and CDR2 is YYDKDF (reference sequence). The CDR3 length is 14 residues. The CDR3, as DNA: TGTGCCACCAGCGGACAGTACTCTGGAAACACCATATATTTT. Its translation is CATSGQYSGNTIYF.

This clone was counted once. The chain couples TRBV27 to TRBJ2-1, with 7 bases matching TRBD2. The CDR3 spans 15 residues. The V segment lost 3 bases and the J segment 6 bases; nucleotides outside the gene matches: 8. The V gene's germline CDR1 is MNHEY and CDR2 SMNVEV (reference sequence). CDR3 sequence: CASSFRGPSGNEQFF. The CDR3 DNA is TGTGCCAGCAGTTTTCGGGGTCCTAGCGGCAATGAGCAGTTCTTC.

This chain uses TRBV10-2 with TRBJ2-5, with 11 bases that match TRBD1. This CDR3 is built from 14 residues. Trimming took 5 bases from V and 2 from J; bases not matched to a gene: 1. The V gene's germline CDR1 is WSHSY and CDR2 SAAADI. CDR3 sequence: CASSRDRGQETQYF. The CDR3 DNA is TGCGCCAGCAGTCGGGACAGGGGGCAAGAGACCCAGTACTTC.

This rearrangement joins TRBV7-9 to TRBJ2-4; perhaps TRBD2 as D (5 bases). CDR1 and CDR2 (germline): SEHNR, FQNEAQ (reference sequence). The CDR3 is 13 residues long. The ends were cut back, 2 bases at V and 8 bases at J, with 10 bases in the middle. CDR3 DNA: TGTGCCAGCAGCTTACGGGGAACGGACATTCAGTACTTC. Its translation: CASSLRGTDIQYF.

For this clone: Different DNA sequences within this sample yield the same CDR3. The chain couples TRBV11-3 to TRBJ1-1; D perhaps matches TRBD1 (6 bases). This CDR3 is 13 amino acids long. Per germline, CDR1 SGHNT and CDR2 YENEEA. V was clipped by 5 bases and J by 5 bases, with 12 bases between them. The CDR3 protein is CASSQIQGTEAFF. CDR3 coding DNA: TGTGCCAGCAGCCAAATTCAGGGGACTGAAGCTTTCTTT. Together with reference TRBV11-3 and TRBJ1-1, the CDR3 gives the full variable domain: EAGVVQSPRYKIIEKKQPVAFWCNPISGHNTLYWYLQNLGQGPELLIRYENEEAVDDSQLPKDRFSAERLKGVDSTLKIQPAELGDSAVYLCASSQIQGTEAFFGQGTRLTVV.

This chain links TRBV19 with TRBJ1-5; D remains ambiguous. V was trimmed by 8 bases and J by 5 bases, leaving 10 bases between them. CDR1 and CDR2 (germline): LNHDA, SQIVND (reference sequence). The CDR3 runs to 12 residues. CDR3 sequence: CASHARYQPQHF. CDR3 DNA sequence: TGTGCCAGTCATGCCCGGTATCAGCCCCAGCATTTT.

This rearrangement joins TRBV2 to TRBJ1-5, with TRBD1 matching 8 bases. This CDR3 spans 18 amino acids. The V gene's germline CDR1 is SNHLY and CDR2 FYNNEI. J was trimmed by 2 bases and V by 6 bases; bases with no gene match: 15. CDR3 DNA: TGTGCCAGCAGACCCGGGACAGGCCGAACCTCACGCAATCAGCCCCAGCATTTT. It is translated as CASRPGTGRTSRNQPQHF.

This clone occurred a few times. This chain uses TRBV2 with TRBJ1-1; D uncertain. The CDR3 extends over 13 amino acids. The V end lost 7 bases, the J end lost 1 base, and 10 bases lay between the germline ends. The V gene's germline CDR1 is SNHLY and CDR2 FYNNEI. The CDR3 region has the DNA TGTGCCAGCACCGCGGAGAGGAACACTGAAGCTTTCTTT. It translates to CASTAERNTEAFF. Full variable domain (rest looked up from reference TRBV2 and TRBJ1-1): EPEVTQTPSHQVTQMGQEVILRCVPISNHLYFYWYRQILGQKVEFLVSFYNNEISEKSEIFDDQFSVERPDGSNFTLKIRSTKLEDSAMYFCASTAERNTEAFFGQGTRLTVV.

In this sample, this clone turned up once. The chain uses TRBV27 and TRBJ2-1, with 8 positions matching TRBD2. With V trimmed by 0 bases and J by 1 base, 11 bases remained unmatched. The CDR3 is 19 residues long. Germline loops: CDR1 MNHEY, CDR2 SMNVEV (reference sequence). The CDR3 is CASSLSDLAGSLSYNEQFF. CDR3 in DNA: TGTGCCAGCAGTTTATCTGACCTAGCGGGCAGTCTTTCCTACAATGAGCAGTTCTTC.

CDR3 protein: CARQGHYGYTF. CDR3 nucleotide sequence: TGTGCCAGACAGGGGCACTATGGCTACACCTTC. The V call is TRBV19, the J call TRBJ1-2, with TRBD1 identical over 7 bases. There are 11 residues in the CDR3. CDR1 and CDR2 (germline): LNHDA, SQIVND (reference sequence). V lost 9 bases to trimming and J lost 3 bases; unmatched junction nucleotides: 1.